This T cell receptor (beta chain) was retrieved from a study of blood T cells in healthy people across ages. Points from the study as a whole: PBMCs left unsorted prevented a conclusive naive versus antigen-experienced comparison. Older age coincided with a roughly linear decline in TCR beta diversity per million T cells.

Trimming pared 1 base from V and 5 bases from J, leaving 11 bases between. Germline V lookup: CDR1 DFQATT, CDR2 SNEGSKA (reference sequence). The CDR3 totals 13 residues. Note on this clonotype: Its antigen is currently unknown.

A second about 7 to 12 cycle PCR used barcoded and J-beta primers. Each CDR3 protein is one row after TCRdb ran MiXCR on the 5' RACE reads. The sample has approximately 1.5 million distinct CDR3 sequences, roughly 32% seen once. Per sample, at least 6 micrograms of total RNA were extracted. Sequencing input: blood. This sequence originates from a woman in her twenties or thirties in good health. This chain links TRBV20-1 with TRBJ2-5; no clear D. CDR3 DNA sequence: TGCAGTGCTAGAGCCACCTATAGGGAGACCCAGTACTTC. It codes for CSARATYRETQYF.